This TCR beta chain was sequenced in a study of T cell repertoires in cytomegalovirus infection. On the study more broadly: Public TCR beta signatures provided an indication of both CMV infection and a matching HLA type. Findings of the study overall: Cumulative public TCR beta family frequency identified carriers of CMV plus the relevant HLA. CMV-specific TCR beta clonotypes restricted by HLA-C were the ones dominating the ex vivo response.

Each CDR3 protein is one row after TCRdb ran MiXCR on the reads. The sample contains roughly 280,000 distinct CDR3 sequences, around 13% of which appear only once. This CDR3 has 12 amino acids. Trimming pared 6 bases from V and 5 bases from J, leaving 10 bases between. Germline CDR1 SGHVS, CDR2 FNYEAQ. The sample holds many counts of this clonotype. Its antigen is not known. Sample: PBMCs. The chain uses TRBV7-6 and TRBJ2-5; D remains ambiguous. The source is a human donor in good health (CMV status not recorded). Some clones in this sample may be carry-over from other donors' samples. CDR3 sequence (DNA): TGTGCCAGCAGTCTTAAGGAGGAGACCCAGTACTTC. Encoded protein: CASSLKEETQYF.